Below, 18 T cell receptor beta chains from the same sample are listed, as sequenced in a study of T cell changes during pregnancy in multiple sclerosis. Only in-frame clones appear in the TCRdb table, and some are missing; sequencing was by immunoSEQ multiplex PCR. The sample shows tens of thousands of clones, 92% of them seen only once. Source: peripheral blood, taken in the first trimester of pregnancy. These receptors originate from a female donor in good health, enrolled as a control in a pregnancy study.

The chain carries TRBV2 and TRBJ2-7; a weak D match, TRBD1 (5 bases). CDR3 length: 13 amino acids. Germline loops: CDR1 SNHLY, CDR2 FYNNEI. V was pared by 6 bases and J by 6 bases, with 15 bases between. The DNA of the CDR3 is TGTGCCAGCAGGGTAGACATCCAGGGCGAGCAGTACTTC. Encoded protein: CASRVDIQGEQYF.

V gene TRBV4-1 combines with J gene TRBJ2-2, with TRBD1 identical over 11 bases. This CDR3 contains 15 residues. The J segment lost 7 bases and the V segment lost 5 bases, leaving 6 bases of the junction unmatched. Germline values: CDR1 MGHRA, CDR2 YSYEKL. CDR3 sequence reads: CASSFGTGGYGELFF. In nucleotides, the CDR3 is TGCGCCAGCAGCTTTGGGACAGGGGGTTACGGGGAGCTGTTTTTT.

This rearrangement joins TRBV11-3 to TRBJ2-3, with TRBD2 identical over 15 bases. The CDR3 has 16 amino acids. The germline V gene encodes CDR1 SGHNT and CDR2 YENEEA. V shed 3 bases and J 5 bases; nucleotides not matched to a gene: 3. The CDR3 DNA reads as TGTGCCAGCAGCTTCCCGGGACTAGCGGGGGGAGATACGCAGTATTTT. Protein product: CASSFPGLAGGDTQYF.

With respect to this clone: The junction differs from germline at one of its ends, possibly a read error. The gene calls are TRBV10-3 and TRBJ2-1, with 8 bases aligning to TRBD2. This CDR3 comprises 13 residues. CDR1 is ENHRY and CDR2 is SYGVKD in the germline V gene. The DNA for the CDR3 is TGTGCCATCAATGAGCGGGAGAACGGTGAGCAGTTCTTC. Protein product: CAINERENGEQFF.

V usage is TRBV2 and J usage is TRBJ2-4, with 9 positions matching TRBD2. The CDR3 totals 17 residues. Per germline, CDR1 SNHLY and CDR2 FYNNEI. V lost 4 bases to trimming and J lost 0 bases; unmatched junction nucleotides: 7. CDR3 sequence reads: CASSGLTLAGAKNIQYF. CDR3 coding DNA: TGTGCCAGCAGTGGCCTAACACTAGCGGGAGCCAAAAACATTCAGTACTTC.

The V call is TRBV7-8, the J call TRBJ1-5, with D uncertain. CDR1 and CDR2 from the germline V gene are SGHVS and FQNEAQ. Trimming cost V 1 base and J 3 bases, with 10 bases left between them. The CDR3 is 15 amino acids. CDR3 sequence (DNA): TGTGCCAGCAGCTTAGATACCTGGCCCAATCAGCCCCAGCATTTT. Protein sequence: CASSLDTWPNQPQHF.

The rearrangement joins TRBV27 to TRBJ1-1; 8 bases line up with TRBD1. V lost 6 bases and J lost 5; bases outside the gene matches: 8. Germline CDR1 is MNHEY and CDR2 is SMNVEV (reference sequence). The CDR3 covers 14 residues. The CDR3 bases are TGTGCCAGCAGGTCGCAGGGGGCAGGGACTGAAGCTTTCTTT. The encoded protein is CASRSQGAGTEAFF.

The chain's CDR3 is CATRPMIAEFNEQFF. The DNA of the CDR3 is TGTGCCACCAGGCCAATGATAGCGGAGTTCAATGAGCAGTTCTTC. The chain combines TRBV15 with TRBJ2-1; D perhaps matches TRBD2 (6 bases). The CDR3 runs to 15 residues. Germline V CDR1 and CDR2: LNHNV, YYDKDF (reference sequence). V was pared by 6 bases and J by 6 bases, with 18 bases between.

V usage is TRBV10-1 and J usage is TRBJ2-3, with a possible D match to TRBD2 (5 bases). The V end lost 3 bases, the J end lost 4 bases, and 14 bases lay between the germline ends. The CDR3 consists of 15 residues. Germline loops: CDR1 WNHNN, CDR2 SYGVQD (reference sequence). Here the CDR3 reads CASSDISGKPDTQYF. The CDR3 DNA reads as TGCGCCAGCAGTGATATTTCGGGGAAACCAGATACGCAGTATTTT.

The chain carries TRBV19 and TRBJ2-2, with a tentative D call TRBD2 (6 bases). Germline values: CDR1 LNHDA, CDR2 SQIVND (reference sequence). Trimming shortened V by 3 bases and J by 7 bases, and 15 bases separated the two germline ends. This CDR3 contains 15 residues. The CDR3: CASSMWAGGIGELFF. The CDR3 nucleotides read TGTGCCAGTAGTATGTGGGCTGGCGGGATCGGGGAGCTGTTTTTT.

The V gene is TRBV27, the J gene TRBJ2-1; 11 nucleotides line up with TRBD2. There are 16 residues in the CDR3. CDR1 MNHEY and CDR2 SMNVEV come from the germline V gene (reference sequence). Germline trimming cut 3 bases from V and 10 bases from J; bases unmatched to any gene: 11. The CDR3 sequence is CASSFLSSGRAGEQFF. Here the CDR3 DNA reads TGTGCCAGCAGTTTTCTGAGTAGCGGGAGGGCCGGGGAGCAGTTCTTC.

This chain links TRBV7-9 with TRBJ1-2, with 9 bases fitting TRBD1. Germline V gene lookup returns CDR1 SEHNR and CDR2 FQNEAQ (reference sequence). V lost 5 bases to trimming and J lost 8 bases; unmatched junction nucleotides: 6. The CDR3 has 13 amino acids. CDR3 coding DNA: TGTGCCAGCAGCGCACCCGGGACAGGGGGCTACACCTTC. Amino acid sequence: CASSAPGTGGYTF. The variable domain in full, completed from reference TRBV7-9 and TRBJ1-2, reads DTGVSQNPRHKITKRGQNVTFRCDPISEHNRLYWYRQTLGQGPEFLTYFQNEAQLEKSRLLSDRFSAERPKGSFSTLEIQRTEQGDSAMYLCASSAPGTGGYTFGSGTRLTVV.

The chain joins TRBV7-8 to TRBJ2-1, with TRBD2 identical over 8 bases. CDR1 and CDR2 from the germline V gene are SGHVS and FQNEAQ. The CDR3 sequence is 16 residues long. The V gene end was trimmed by 7 bases and the J gene end by 5 bases; junction bases not matched to a gene: 13. The CDR3, as DNA: TGTGCCAGCACCATGAGAGGCGGGAGGTCCCACAATGAGCAGTTCTTC. It specifies CASTMRGGRSHNEQFF. Using reference TRBV7-8 and TRBJ2-1 for the parts outside the CDR3, the full variable domain is GAGVSQSPRYKVAKRGQDVALRCDPISGHVSLFWYQQALGQGPEFLTYFQNEAQLDKSGLPSDRFFAERPEGSVSTLKIQRTQQEDSAVYLCASTMRGGRSHNEQFFGPGTRLTVL.

The rearrangement links TRBV30 to TRBJ1-3; 9 bases line up with TRBD1. V shed 3 bases, J shed 0 bases, and the junction held 3 bases outside the gene matches. CDR1 GTSNPN and CDR2 SVGIG come from the germline V gene (reference sequence). The CDR3 is 15 amino acids. The CDR3 bases are TGTGCCTGGAGCCGGACAGGGGACTCTGGAAACACCATATATTTT. This codes for CAWSRTGDSGNTIYF.

This clone was detected a few times. The chain links TRBV19 to TRBJ1-2; maybe TRBD1 (5 bases). There are 15 residues in the CDR3. The germline V gene has CDR1 LNHDA and CDR2 SQIVND (reference sequence). V was pared by 10 bases and J by 1 base, with 19 bases between. The CDR3 sequence: CATREGQEFNYGYTF. The CDR3 nucleotides are TGTGCCACCCGGGAGGGGCAAGAATTTAACTATGGCTACACCTTC. Full variable domain (rest looked up from reference TRBV19 and TRBJ1-2): DGGITQSPKYLFRKEGQNVTLSCEQNLNHDAMYWYRQDPGQGLRLIYYSQIVNDFQKGDIAEGYSVSREKKESFPLTVTSAQKNPTAFYLCATREGQEFNYGYTFGSGTRLTVV.

This clone appeared a single time. The CDR3 region is CAISESGTSGSQQYF. The DNA for the CDR3 is TGTGCCATCAGTGAGTCGGGAACTAGCGGGAGCCAGCAGTACTTC. This chain links TRBV10-3 with TRBJ2-7, with 11 bases aligning to TRBD2. V shed 0 bases, J shed 8 bases, and the junction held 6 bases outside the gene matches. CDR3 length: 15 residues. Germline V gene sequence: CDR1 ENHRY, CDR2 SYGVKD.

This clone was observed a few times. The rearrangement uses TRBV30 and TRBJ1-4, with D tentatively TRBD1 (6 bases). With 3 bases removed from V and 4 bases from J, the gap between germline ends came to 15 bases. This CDR3 comprises 15 residues. Germline CDR1 reads GTSNPN; CDR2 reads SVGIG (reference sequence). The CDR3 sequence is CAWSSLDRFNEKLFF. The CDR3 nucleotides read TGTGCCTGGAGCAGCCTGGACAGATTTAATGAAAAACTGTTTTTT. Full variable domain (remainder filled in from reference TRBV30 and TRBJ1-4): SQTIHQWPATLVQPVGSPLSLECTVEGTSNPNLYWYRQAAGRGLQLLFYSVGIGQISSEVPQNLSASRPQDRQFILSSKKLLLSDSGFYLCAWSSLDRFNEKLFFGSGTQLSVL.

The chain is built from TRBV6-7 and TRBJ1-1; 8 bases agree with TRBD1. TRBV6-7 is identified as an open reading frame with a role that is uncertain. The CDR3 consists of 16 residues. V lost 8 bases to trimming and J lost 4 bases; unmatched junction nucleotides: 15. This chain's CDR3 is CASGGQEASRSTEAFF. CDR3 nucleotides: TGTGCCAGCGGGGGACAGGAAGCCTCGAGGAGCACTGAAGCTTTCTTT.